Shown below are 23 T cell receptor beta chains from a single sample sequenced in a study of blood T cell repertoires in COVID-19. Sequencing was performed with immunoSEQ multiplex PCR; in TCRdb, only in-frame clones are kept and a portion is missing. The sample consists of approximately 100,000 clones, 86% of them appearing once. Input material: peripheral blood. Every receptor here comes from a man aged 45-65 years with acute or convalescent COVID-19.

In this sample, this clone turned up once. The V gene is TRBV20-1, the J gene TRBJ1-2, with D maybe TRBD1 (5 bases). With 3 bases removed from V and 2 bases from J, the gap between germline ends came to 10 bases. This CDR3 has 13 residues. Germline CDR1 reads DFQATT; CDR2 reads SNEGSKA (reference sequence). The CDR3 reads CSASETGNYGYTF. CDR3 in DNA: TGCAGTGCTAGTGAAACAGGCAACTATGGCTACACCTTC.

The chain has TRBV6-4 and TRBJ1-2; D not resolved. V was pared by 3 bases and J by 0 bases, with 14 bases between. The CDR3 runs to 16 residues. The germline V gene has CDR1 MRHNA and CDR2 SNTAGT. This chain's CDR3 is CASSDSWVWANYGYTF. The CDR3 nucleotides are TGTGCCAGCAGTGATAGCTGGGTGTGGGCTAACTATGGCTACACCTTC.

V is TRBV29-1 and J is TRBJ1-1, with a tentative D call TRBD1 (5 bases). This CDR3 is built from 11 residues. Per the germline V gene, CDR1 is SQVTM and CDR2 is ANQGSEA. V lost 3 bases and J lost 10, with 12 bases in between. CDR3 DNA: TGCAGCGTTGACAACAGGCGGCGAGCTTTCTTT. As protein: CSVDNRRRAFF.

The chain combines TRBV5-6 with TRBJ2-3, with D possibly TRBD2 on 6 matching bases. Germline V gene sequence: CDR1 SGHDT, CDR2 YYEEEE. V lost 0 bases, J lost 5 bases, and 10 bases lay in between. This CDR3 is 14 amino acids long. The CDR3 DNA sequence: TGTGCCAGCAGCTTGGCACTAGCTGTAGATACGCAGTATTTT. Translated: CASSLALAVDTQYF. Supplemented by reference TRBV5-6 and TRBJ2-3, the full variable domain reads DAGVTQSPTHLIKTRGQQVTLRCSPKSGHDTVSWYQQALGQGPQFIFQYYEEEERQRGNFPDRFSGHQFPNYSSELNVNALLLGDSALYLCASSLALAVDTQYFGPGTRLTVL.

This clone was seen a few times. CDR3 region: CASRTTASSYNEQFF. CDR3 nucleotides: TGTGCCAGCAGGACGACAGCCAGCTCCTACAATGAGCAGTTCTTC. This rearrangement joins TRBV2 to TRBJ2-1, with a possible D match to TRBD1 (5 bases). Germline V gene data show CDR1 as SNHLY and CDR2 as FYNNEI. The CDR3 consists of 15 residues. V lost 6 bases, J lost 0 bases, and 12 bases lay in between.

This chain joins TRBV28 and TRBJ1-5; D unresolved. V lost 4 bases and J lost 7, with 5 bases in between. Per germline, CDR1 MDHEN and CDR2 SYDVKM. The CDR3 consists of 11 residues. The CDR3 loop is CASSSLQPQHF. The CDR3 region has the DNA TGTGCCAGCAGTTCCTTGCAGCCCCAGCATTTT.

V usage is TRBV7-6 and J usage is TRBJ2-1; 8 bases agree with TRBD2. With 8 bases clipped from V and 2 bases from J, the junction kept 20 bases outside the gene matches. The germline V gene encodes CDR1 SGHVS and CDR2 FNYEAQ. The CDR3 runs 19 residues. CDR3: CASSWKSGGERYTYNEQFF. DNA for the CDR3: TGTGCCAGCTCGTGGAAGTCGGGGGGGGAGAGGTACACCTACAATGAGCAGTTCTTC. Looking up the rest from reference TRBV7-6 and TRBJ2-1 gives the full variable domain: GAGVSQSPRYKVTKRGQDVALRCDPISGHVSLYWYRQALGQGPEFLTYFNYEAQQDKSGLPNDRFSAERPEGSISTLTIQRTEQRDSAMYRCASSWKSGGERYTYNEQFFGPGTRLTVL.

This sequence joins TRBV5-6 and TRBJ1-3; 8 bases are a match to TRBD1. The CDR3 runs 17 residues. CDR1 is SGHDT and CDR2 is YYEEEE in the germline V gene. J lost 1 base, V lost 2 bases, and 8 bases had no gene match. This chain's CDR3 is CASSFYTGGYSGNTIYF. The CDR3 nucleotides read TGTGCCAGCAGCTTTTATACAGGGGGATATTCTGGAAACACCATATATTTT.

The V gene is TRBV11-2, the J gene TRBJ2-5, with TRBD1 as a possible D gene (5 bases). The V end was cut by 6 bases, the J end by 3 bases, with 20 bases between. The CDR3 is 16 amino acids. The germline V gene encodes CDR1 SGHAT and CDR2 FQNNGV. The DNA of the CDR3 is TGTGCCAGCAGGTCCGTCTCCCGACAGCGTAAAGAGACCCAGTACTTC. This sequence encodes CASRSVSRQRKETQYF.

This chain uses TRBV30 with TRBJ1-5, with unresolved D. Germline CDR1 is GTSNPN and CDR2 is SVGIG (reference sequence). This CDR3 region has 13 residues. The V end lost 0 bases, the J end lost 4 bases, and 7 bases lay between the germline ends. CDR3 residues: CAWSVTGNQPQHF. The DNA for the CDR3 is TGTGCCTGGAGTGTAACCGGGAATCAGCCCCAGCATTTT. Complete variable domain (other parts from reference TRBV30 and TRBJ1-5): SQTIHQWPATLVQPVGSPLSLECTVEGTSNPNLYWYRQAAGRGLQLLFYSVGIGQISSEVPQNLSASRPQDRQFILSSKKLLLSDSGFYLCAWSVTGNQPQHFGDGTRLSIL.

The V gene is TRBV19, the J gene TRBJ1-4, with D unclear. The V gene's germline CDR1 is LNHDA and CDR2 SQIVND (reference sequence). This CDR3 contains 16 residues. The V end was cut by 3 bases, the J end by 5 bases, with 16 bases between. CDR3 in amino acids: CASSMGGSLTNEKLFF. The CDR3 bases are TGTGCCAGTAGTATGGGAGGCAGTCTTACAAATGAAAAACTGTTTTTT.

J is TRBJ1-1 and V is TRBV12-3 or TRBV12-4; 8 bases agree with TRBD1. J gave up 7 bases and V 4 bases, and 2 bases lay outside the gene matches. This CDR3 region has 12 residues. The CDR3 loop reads CASSWGQVEAFF. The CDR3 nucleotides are TGTGCCAGCAGTTGGGGACAGGTTGAAGCTTTCTTT.

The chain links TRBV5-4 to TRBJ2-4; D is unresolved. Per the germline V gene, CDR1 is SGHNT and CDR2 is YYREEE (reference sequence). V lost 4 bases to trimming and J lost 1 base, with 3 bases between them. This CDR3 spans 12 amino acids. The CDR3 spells CASSGAKNIQYF. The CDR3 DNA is TGTGCCAGCAGCGGCGCCAAAAACATTCAGTACTTC.

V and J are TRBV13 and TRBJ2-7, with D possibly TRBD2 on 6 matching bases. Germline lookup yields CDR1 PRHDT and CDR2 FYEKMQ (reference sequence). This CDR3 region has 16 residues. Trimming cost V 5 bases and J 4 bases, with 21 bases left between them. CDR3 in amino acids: CASSPSLRGGGYEQYF. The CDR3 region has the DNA TGTGCCAGCAGCCCCTCTTTGAGGGGTGGAGGGTACGAGCAGTACTTC.

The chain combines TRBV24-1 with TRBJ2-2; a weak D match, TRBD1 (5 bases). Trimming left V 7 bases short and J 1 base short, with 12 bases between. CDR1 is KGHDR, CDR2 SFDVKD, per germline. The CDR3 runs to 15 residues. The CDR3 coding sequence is TGTGCCACCAGCCAGGGAAGAGTGAACACCGGGGAGCTGTTTTTT. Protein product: CATSQGRVNTGELFF.

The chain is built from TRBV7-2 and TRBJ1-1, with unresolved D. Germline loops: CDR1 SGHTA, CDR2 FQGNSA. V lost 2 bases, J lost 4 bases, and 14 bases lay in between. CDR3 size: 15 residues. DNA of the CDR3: TGTGCCAGCAGCTTACCTCAGGTCCCCCCCACTGAAGCTTTCTTT. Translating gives CASSLPQVPPTEAFF.

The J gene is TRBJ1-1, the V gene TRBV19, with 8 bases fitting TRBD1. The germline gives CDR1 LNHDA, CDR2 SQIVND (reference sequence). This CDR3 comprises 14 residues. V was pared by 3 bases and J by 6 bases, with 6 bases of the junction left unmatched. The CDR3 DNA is TGTGCCAGTAGTATGTTTCAGGGGGCTGCTGAAGCTTTCTTT. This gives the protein CASSMFQGAAEAFF.

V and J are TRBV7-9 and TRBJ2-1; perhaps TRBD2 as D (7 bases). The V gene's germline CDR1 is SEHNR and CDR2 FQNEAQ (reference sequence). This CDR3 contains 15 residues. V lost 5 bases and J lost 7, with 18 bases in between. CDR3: CASSNRAGQWNEQFF. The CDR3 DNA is TGTGCCAGCAGCAACAGAGCGGGACAATGGAATGAGCAGTTCTTC.

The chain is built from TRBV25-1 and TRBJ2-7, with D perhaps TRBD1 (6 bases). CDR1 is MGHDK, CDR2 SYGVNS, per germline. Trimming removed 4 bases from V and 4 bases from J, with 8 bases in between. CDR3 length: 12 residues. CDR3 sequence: CASSVGAYEQYF. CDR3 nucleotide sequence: TGTGCCAGCAGTGTGGGGGCTTACGAGCAGTACTTC.

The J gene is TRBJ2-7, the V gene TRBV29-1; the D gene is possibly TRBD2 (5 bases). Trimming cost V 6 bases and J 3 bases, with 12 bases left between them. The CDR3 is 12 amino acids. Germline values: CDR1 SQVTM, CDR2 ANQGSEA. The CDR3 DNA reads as TGCAGCGTGGAGGCAGCCGGCTACGAGCAGTACTTC. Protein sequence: CSVEAAGYEQYF.

CDR3 bases: TGTGCCAGCAGCGACCAGGGGGCAATCCAGTACTTC. As protein: CASSDQGAIQYF. V and J are TRBV9 and TRBJ2-5; 8 bases line up with TRBD1. The trim removed 3 bases at V and 10 bases at J, leaving 5 bases unmatched. CDR1 and CDR2 (germline): SGDLS, YYNGEE. CDR3 length equals 12 residues.

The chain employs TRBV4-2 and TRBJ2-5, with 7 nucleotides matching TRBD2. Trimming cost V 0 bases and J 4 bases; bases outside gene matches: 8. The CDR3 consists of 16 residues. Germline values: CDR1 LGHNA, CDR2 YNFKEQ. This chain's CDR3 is CASSQDPGLGVETQYF. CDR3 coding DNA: TGTGCCAGCAGCCAAGACCCTGGACTAGGGGTAGAGACCCAGTACTTC.

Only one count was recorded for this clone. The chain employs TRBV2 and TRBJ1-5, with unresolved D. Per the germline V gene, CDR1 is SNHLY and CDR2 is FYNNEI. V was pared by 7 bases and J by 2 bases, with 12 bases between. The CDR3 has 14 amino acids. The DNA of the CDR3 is TGTGCCAGCAAACGGGAAAGGGGCAATCAGCCCCAGCATTTT. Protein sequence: CASKRERGNQPQHF.